This T cell receptor (beta chain) was retrieved from a study of cytomegalovirus exposure and HLA in healthy donors. Study background: Findings of an earlier analysis included over 95 million unique TCR beta sequences from 190 million or so T cells.

Donors had nominal health at sampling but likely had unrecorded immune exposures. Use of 60 Vbeta and 13 Jbeta primers characterized the PCR. Produced via immunoSEQ multiplex PCR; TCRdb's table is partial and in-frame only. The sample has some 110,000 clones; around 80% are singletons. Looked up from germline, CDR1 is ENHRY and CDR2 is SYGVKD. V dropped 7 bases and J dropped 4 bases, with 11 bases sitting between them. This CDR3 has 14 residues. This sequence joins TRBV10-3 and TRBJ1-6; D gene ambiguous. The sequenced sample consisted of PBMCs. The clonotype comes from a man aged 25-45 years in good health and CMV-seronegative. CDR3 amino acids: CAITEGIYNSPLHF. Here the CDR3 DNA reads TGTGCCATCACCGAGGGAATTTATAATTCACCCCTCCACTTT.